This is a list of T cell receptor beta chains from one sample in a study of OX40 agonist ivuxolimab in advanced cancers. Assay used: immunoSEQ multiplex PCR; TCRdb lists only in-frame clones, some missing. This sample has approximately 100,000 clones, with about 87% found just once. The starting material was CD4+ or CD8+ T cells sorted from blood, obtained in a trial of the OX40 agonist ivuxolimab. The receptors were gathered from an adult with an advanced solid tumor such as melanoma, head and neck, liver or kidney cancer. The CDR3 runs from the conserved cysteine through the conserved F or W. D genes are given only for firm matches. Not every row has a clone size; where given, it reads once, few, many or a size class.

>TRBJ2-5|TRBV10-3|NA|TRBD1
CAISGSGQLAETQYF
TGTGCCATCAGTGGATCGGGACAGTTAGCCGAGACCCAGTACTTC
>TRBJ1-5|TRBV5-1|NA|NA
CASSYDSRQPQHF
TGCGCCAGCAGCTACGACAGCAGGCAGCCCCAGCATTTT
>TRBJ1-6|TRBV11-2|NA|TRBD1
CASSSSGGNSPLHF
TGTGCCAGCAGTAGCTCAGGGGGGAATTCACCCCTCCACTTT
>TRBJ1-5|TRBV5-6|NA|NA
CASSLLGVGNQPQHF
TGTGCCAGCAGCTTACTGGGAGTAGGCAATCAGCCCCAGCATTTT
>TRBJ1-3|TRBV5-4|NA|NA
CASSSPGRGHSGNTIYF
TGTGCCAGCAGCTCGCCGGGACGGGGACACTCTGGAAACACCATATATTTT
>TRBJ2-3|TRBV19|NA|NA
CASSKYTDTQYF
TGTGCCAGTAGCAAATACACAGATACGCAGTATTTT
>TRBJ2-5|TRBV7-2|once|TRBD2
CASSSSGGPETQYF
TGTGCCAGCAGCTCTAGCGGGGGGCCAGAGACCCAGTACTTC
>TRBJ1-1|TRBV2|NA|NA
CASSREAGVDTEAFF
TGTGCCAGCAGTCGCGAAGCAGGGGTCGACACTGAAGCTTTCTTT
>TRBJ1-4|TRBV6-6|once|NA
CASSYYISGEKLFF
TGTGCCAGCAGTTACTACATTAGTGGTGAAAAACTGTTTTTT
>TRBJ2-1|TRBV2|NA|TRBD2
CASIRLAGGNLRNEQFF
TGTGCCAGCATAAGACTAGCGGGGGGGAACCTGCGGAATGAGCAGTTCTTC
>TRBJ2-3|TRBV6-5|NA|NA
CASSYSWTTDTQYF
TGTGCCAGCAGTTACTCATGGACCACAGATACGCAGTATTTT
>TRBJ2-7|TRBV5-5|NA|NA
CASSLGQAYYEQYF
TGTGCCAGCAGCTTGGGACAGGCTTACTACGAGCAGTACTTC
>TRBJ1-4|TRBV7-2|NA|TRBD1
CASSRDRGEEKLFF
TGTGCCAGCAGCCGGGACAGGGGAGAAGAAAAACTGTTTTTT
>TRBJ1-5|TRBV30|NA|NA
CAWGQGSQPQHF
TGTGCCTGGGGGCAGGGTTCACAGCCCCAGCATTTT
>TRBJ2-5|TRBV6-1|NA|NA
CASSEAGREAQETQYF
TGTGCCAGCAGTGAAGCTGGCAGGGAAGCCCAAGAGACCCAGTACTTC
>TRBJ2-5|TRBV11-3|NA|NA
CASSQQAGTQYF
TGTGCCAGCAGCCAACAGGCGGGGACCCAGTACTTC
>TRBJ2-7|TRBV10-3|NA|NA
CAITGGDGPYEQYF
TGTGCCATCACGGGTGGGGACGGACCCTACGAGCAGTACTTC
>TRBJ2-1|TRBV4-1|once|NA
CASSQDSRNEQFF
TGCGCCAGCAGCCAAGATAGCCGCAATGAGCAGTTCTTC
>TRBJ1-1|TRBV19|NA|TRBD1
CASSAQTGGFEAFF
TGTGCCAGTAGTGCCCAGACAGGGGGCTTTGAAGCTTTCTTT
>TRBJ1-6|TRBV19|NA|NA
CASSMIAGDLNSPLHF
TGTGCCAGTAGTATGATAGCAGGGGACCTTAATTCACCCCTCCACTTT
>TRBJ1-5|TRBV30|NA|TRBD1
CAWSWNRGLQPQHF
TGTGCCTGGAGTTGGAACAGGGGGCTTCAGCCCCAGCATTTT
>TRBJ1-2|TRBV6-1|NA|NA
CASSEKGENYGYTF
TGTGCCAGCAGTGAGAAAGGGGAAAACTATGGCTACACCTTC
>TRBJ2-2|TRBV7-2|NA|NA
CASRPLGEGDTGELFF
TGTGCCAGCAGGCCTTTAGGGGAAGGAGACACCGGGGAGCTGTTTTTT
>TRBJ2-1|TRBV9|NA|TRBD2
CASSTAGGYNEQFF
TGTGCCAGCAGCACTGCGGGGGGGTACAATGAGCAGTTCTTC
>TRBJ2-1|TRBV19|NA|TRBD2
CASSIDLRAGGYNEQFF
TGTGCCAGTAGTATAGATCTGAGAGCGGGGGGTTACAATGAGCAGTTCTTC
>TRBJ2-2|TRBV28|NA|TRBD2
CAGRATLGELFF
TGTGCCGGGAGGGCGACACTCGGGGAGCTGTTTTTT
>TRBJ1-6|TRBV28|NA|NA
CASSLLGAGSPLHF
TGTGCCAGCAGTTTACTGGGGGCTGGTTCACCCCTCCACTTT
>TRBJ1-1|TRBV5-1|NA|TRBD1
CASSFTGEAEAFF
TGCGCCAGCAGCTTCACAGGGGAGGCTGAAGCTTTCTTT
>TRBJ2-3|TRBV30|NA|NA
CAWSITDTQYF
TGTGCCTGGAGTATTACCGATACGCAGTATTTT
>TRBJ2-1|TRBV19|NA|NA
CASDSGQYNEQFF
TGTGCCAGCGATTCTGGACAGTACAATGAGCAGTTCTTC
>TRBJ1-4|TRBV7-9|NA|TRBD1
CASRRGQGTNEKLFF
TGTGCCAGCAGACGGGGACAGGGGACTAATGAAAAACTGTTTTTT
>TRBJ2-7|TRBV7-9|few|NA
CASSLGVPLPEQYF
TGTGCCAGCAGCTTAGGGGTCCCTTTACCCGAGCAGTACTTC
>TRBJ2-7|TRBV7-2|NA|TRBD1
CASSLWVRDRGHEQYF
TGTGCCAGCAGCTTATGGGTTCGGGACAGGGGCCACGAGCAGTACTTC
>TRBJ2-7|TRBV28|NA|NA
CASNQGSYEQYF
TGTGCCAGCAATCAGGGCTCCTACGAGCAGTACTTC
>TRBJ1-1|TRBV2|NA|NA
CASSERGPNTEAFF
TGTGCCAGCAGCGAGCGGGGACCGAACACTGAAGCTTTCTTT
>TRBJ1-2|TRBV7-9|NA|NA
CASGGRYGYTF
TGTGCCAGCGGGGGACGGTATGGCTACACCTTC
>TRBJ2-2|TRBV7-2|NA|NA
CASSLDGGIGTGELFF
TGTGCCAGCAGCTTAGATGGGGGAATAGGGACCGGGGAGCTGTTTTTT